This T cell receptor beta chain stems from a study of blood T cell repertoires in COVID-19 (dated by TCRdb to the early 2020s). In the study overall: Samples from collaborators originated in the United States, Italy and Spain and spanned both the acute and convalescent phases of COVID-19. The prospective study material was composed of cDNA or gDNA derived from T cells, B-cell-depleted T cells, or PBMCs. Subjects who had been exposed to COVID-19, were actively infected with it, or had recovered from it provided the deeply sampled blood TCRbeta repertoires that made up the dataset. The repertoires were released in a freely available public database intended as a resource for research on the immune response to SARS-CoV-2. The samples were drawn from two sources: the first 160 participants of the ongoing ImmuneRACE study, and 1,200 or so subjects contributed by 6 global collaborators. Sample metadata almost always included a de-identified subject ID, COVID-19 status, age in years and sex. Where available, HLA class I and class II types were taken from metadata supplied by the sample provider and were not determined by assay-based typing. Study-wide findings and limitations: The amount of clinical and demographic metadata varied by source and participant and was provided uncurated.

TCRbeta CDR3 regions were amplified from genomic DNA using the immunoSEQ Assay, a bias-controlled multiplex PCR. As for the authors' bioinformatics: The number of nucleated cells in each sample was estimated by amplification of reference gene primers within the assay. Sequence reads were collapsed and filtered to measure the absolute abundance of every unique TCRbeta CDR3 rearrangement. For each sample, productive Simpson clonality was calculated as the square root of Simpson's diversity index across productive rearrangements. Held by TCRdb, this immuneACCESS table contains in-frame sequences only and omits some clones. Under half of the omission traces to an unresolved V gene where checked; the cause of the rest is unknown. The V and J calls and clone size were taken over from that table, and D and trimming were inferred from the DNA. The sample table shows tens of thousands of clones, and over 85% are seen once. The ten largest clones add up to more than 15% of the sample.

Worth noting for this clone: What this receptor recognizes is not known. Base qualities are not at hand, and no much larger clone is one base apart.

Each collaborating institution followed its own protocols to collect whole blood in K2EDTA tubes. For TCRbeta analysis, collaborator samples were shipped as frozen whole blood, as isolated PBMCs, or as DNA extracted from either sample type. Sequencing was carried out using peripheral blood. The TCR was taken from an elderly woman with active or convalescent COVID-19.

The CDR3 reads CAGQGQGGKTQYF. The DNA reads TGTGCCGGACAGGGACAGGGCGGGAAGACCCAGTACTTC. The rearrangement joined TRBV30 to TRBJ2-5; TRBD1 aligns with 9 central bases. CDR1 and CDR2 are drawn from the germline V gene (reference sequence): GTSNPN, SVGIG. Inclusive of the bounding cysteine and phenylalanine, the CDR3 is 13 residues long. Only CDR3 DNA remains: 39 bases, in frame from the first base. Here V drops 8 bases and J drops 6 bases, and the junction holds 10 bases not matched to any gene.